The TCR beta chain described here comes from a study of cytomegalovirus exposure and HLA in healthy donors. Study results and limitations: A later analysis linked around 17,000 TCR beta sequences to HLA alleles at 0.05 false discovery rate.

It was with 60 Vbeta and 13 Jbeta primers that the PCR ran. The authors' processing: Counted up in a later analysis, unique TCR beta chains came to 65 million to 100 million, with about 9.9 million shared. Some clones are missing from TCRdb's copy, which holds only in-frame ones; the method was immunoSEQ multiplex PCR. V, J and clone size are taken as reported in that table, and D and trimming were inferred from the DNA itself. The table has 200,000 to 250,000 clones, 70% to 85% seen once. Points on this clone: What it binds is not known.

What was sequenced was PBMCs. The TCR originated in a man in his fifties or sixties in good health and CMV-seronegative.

The CDR3 DNA follows: TGTGCCAGCAGCCAGGTCCGCAATCAGCCCCAGCATTTT. Protein sequence: CASSQVRNQPQHF. The chain uses TRBV6-5 and TRBJ1-5; D gene unclear. The V end was cut by 6 bases, the J end by 2 bases, with 8 bases between. The CDR3 loop spans 13 amino acids. Germline loops: CDR1 MNHEY, CDR2 SVGAGI.